These 13 T cell receptor beta chains share one sample of origin, sequenced in a study of blood T cell repertoires in COVID-19. Sequenced by immunoSEQ multiplex PCR; TCRdb stores in-frame clones only, minus some. Of fewer than 150,000 clones in the sample, around 85% were seen once. Material: peripheral blood. These receptors all come from a human donor in a cohort sampled during active COVID-19.

V gene TRBV7-2 combines with J gene TRBJ1-1, with 8 bases identical to TRBD1. V gave up 3 bases and J gave up 2 bases; unmatched junction bases: 2. Germline V gene sequence: CDR1 SGHTA, CDR2 FQGNSA. This CDR3 is built from 14 residues. The CDR3 sequence is CASSFSGGNTEAFF. In nucleotides, the CDR3 is TGTGCCAGCAGCTTTTCAGGGGGCAACACTGAAGCTTTCTTT.

The chain combines TRBV9 with TRBJ1-6, with TRBD1 identical over 10 bases. The ends lost 0 bases at V and 6 bases at J; junction bases unmatched: 0. CDR3 length: 15 amino acids. Looked up from germline, CDR1 is SGDLS and CDR2 is YYNGEE. CDR3 sequence reads: CASSVGTGGNSPLHF. The DNA of the CDR3 is TGTGCCAGCAGCGTAGGGACAGGGGGTAATTCACCCCTCCACTTT.

The chain joins TRBV18 to TRBJ2-1; 7 bases agree with TRBD2. The CDR3 spans 15 residues. J gave up 4 bases and V 3 bases, and 6 bases lay outside the gene matches. Germline CDR1 KGHSH, CDR2 LQKENI. As DNA, the CDR3 is TGTGCCAGCTCACCGGTGTCTAGCGGATACAATGAGCAGTTCTTC. Translated, it gives CASSPVSSGYNEQFF.

The chain links TRBV3-1 (or the pseudogene TRBV3-2) to TRBJ2-7; 7 bases map to TRBD2. The CDR3 spans 11 residues. The germline gives CDR1 LGHDT, CDR2 YNNKEL (reference sequence). The CDR3 nucleotides are TGTGCCAGCAGCCCCCGAGCGGGACCAGCCGTC. Translated: CASSPRAGPAV.

V and J are TRBV5-4 and TRBJ2-4, with D possibly being TRBD1 (6 bases). Trimming stripped 3 bases from V and 0 bases from J, with 13 bases between. CDR3 size: 16 residues. Germline V CDR1 and CDR2: SGHNT, YYREEE (reference sequence). The CDR3 DNA reads TGTGCCAGCAGCTCAGGGGCGGAGGAAGCCAAAAACATTCAGTACTTC. Its protein is CASSSGAEEAKNIQYF.

Notes on this clone: Other DNA sequences in this sample translate to the same CDR3. The chain carries TRBV5-6 and TRBJ1-2; a weak D match, TRBD1 (6 bases). V lost 4 bases, J lost 2 bases, and 9 bases lay in between. The length of the CDR3 is 13 residues. The germline V gene has CDR1 SGHDT and CDR2 YYEEEE. For the CDR3, the DNA is TGTGCCAGCAGCCCCACAGGGAACTATGGCTACACCTTC. Its translation: CASSPTGNYGYTF.

CDR3 region: CAWSPWGGAQPQHF. In nucleotides, the CDR3 is TGTGCCTGGAGCCCGTGGGGGGGCGCCCAGCCCCAGCATTTT. J is TRBJ1-5 and V is TRBV30, with a weak D call TRBD1 (6 bases). Deletions cut 3 bases from V and 7 bases from J, with 16 bases between. Germline values: CDR1 GTSNPN, CDR2 SVGIG (reference sequence). This CDR3 region has 14 residues.

The J gene is TRBJ2-2, the V gene TRBV9; D uncertain. With 3 bases removed from V and 6 bases from J, the gap between germline ends came to 12 bases. The CDR3 loop spans 14 amino acids. Germline V gene sequence: CDR1 SGDLS, CDR2 YYNGEE. The CDR3 nucleotides read TGTGCCAGCAGCGATCAGCCAGGTTCCGGGGAGCTGTTTTTT. Translating it yields CASSDQPGSGELFF. Complete variable domain (other parts from reference TRBV9 and TRBJ2-2): DSGVTQTPKHLITATGQRVTLRCSPRSGDLSVYWYQQSLDQGLQFLIQYYNGEERAKGNILERFSAQQFPDLHSELNLSSLELGDSALYFCASSDQPGSGELFFGEGSRLTVL.

This chain links TRBV6-5 with TRBJ1-1; the D is unclear. The CDR3 consists of 11 residues. Germline lookup yields CDR1 MNHEY and CDR2 SVGAGI. The germline V and J ends were trimmed by 11 bases and 5 bases, with 12 bases remaining between them. The CDR3 region has the DNA TGTGCCGGGAGGTCGGAGACTGAAGCTTTCTTT. Its protein product is CAGRSETEAFF.

This chain joins TRBV7-2 and TRBJ2-3, with 8 bases fitting TRBD2. The length of the CDR3 is 16 residues. The J segment lost 4 bases and the V segment lost 2 bases, leaving 8 bases of the junction unmatched. Germline V gives CDR1 SGHTA, CDR2 FQGNSA. CDR3 in amino acids: CASSLLSGGRADTQYF. The CDR3 DNA reads as TGTGCCAGCAGCTTACTGTCGGGGGGGCGGGCAGATACGCAGTATTTT.

This clone was seen more than once but under ten times. CDR3 sequence reads: CASSQVDMIVFGTQYF. The CDR3 DNA is TGCGCCAGCAGCCAAGTCGACATGATCGTATTTGGGACCCAGTACTTC. The chain links TRBV4-1 to TRBJ2-5; D gene unclear. CDR1 MGHRA and CDR2 YSYEKL come from the germline V gene. CDR3 length: 16 residues. Trimming removed 1 base from V and 7 bases from J, with 19 bases in between.

The chain has TRBV24-1 and TRBJ2-4; possible D gene TRBD1, 6 bases. CDR1 KGHDR and CDR2 SFDVKD come from the germline V gene. V was cut by 6 bases and J by 4 bases, with 18 bases left in between. The CDR3 loop spans 16 amino acids. The CDR3 is CATSIPRQDLKNIQYF. DNA for the CDR3: TGTGCCACCAGTATCCCCCGACAGGACTTAAAAAACATTCAGTACTTC.

This sequence joins TRBV12-3 or TRBV12-4 and TRBJ1-2; D ambiguous. V lost 7 bases to trimming and J lost 0 bases, with 6 bases between them. The CDR3 covers 12 residues. CDR3 nucleotides: TGTGCCAGCACCGGAGCTAACTATGGCTACACCTTC. As protein: CASTGANYGYTF.